This T cell receptor beta chain appears in the sequencing data of a study of blood T cell repertoires in COVID-19. This clone was counted once. Sequencing used immunoSEQ multiplex PCR; TCRdb keeps in-frame clones, though not all of them. The sample carries fewer than 450,000 clones, 90% recorded once. This CDR3 has 18 amino acids. V dropped 1 base and J dropped 10; count of bases not matched to a gene: 17. Per germline, CDR1 SGHTA and CDR2 FQGNSA. Clinical history reported by participants formed the basis on which cohorts were assigned. The study counted Cohort 3 donors as recovered given two negative PCRs, clearance, or symptom resolution.

V usage is TRBV7-2 and J usage is TRBJ1-4, with 8 bases identical to TRBD1. The TCR was taken from a man aged 18 to 35 who had recovered from COVID-19. The sequencing input was PBMCs or T cells enriched from blood (not recorded which). CDR3 nucleotide sequence: TGTGCCAGCAGCTTAGACCCACTGGACAGGGTAGGAATGAGAAAACTGTTTTTT. Amino acids: CASSLDPLDRVGMRKLFF.